Within the sample, the clone carrying this T cell receptor (beta chain) is medium-sized. Its antigen remains unidentified. These data come from a study of tumor-infiltrating lymphocytes in primary liver carcinoma. Study outcomes and limitations: Only about 7-25% of top clones occurred in every one of the five tumor regions.

A constant-region primer primed TCR beta cDNA synthesis from 500 to 550 ng of total RNA. For TCR beta, libraries were produced by three nested multiplex PCR rounds using slightly modified ARM-PCR. One entry per CDR3 protein results from TCRdb running MiXCR on the multiplex PCR reads. The top ten clones hold 8.4% of a sample with 95,000 to 150,000 distinct CDR3 sequences, around 64% of them seen once. Total RNA and DNA came together from around 20-30 mg of bulk tissue without cell sorting. The sequence came from a woman aged 55-75 years with primary liver carcinoma and hepatitis B virus infection. Sequenced sample: liver tumor tissue from sampling region 3. Subset of the sample: tumor region T3, left-lateral pole.

CDR3: CASSLGIAQETQYF. CDR3 coding DNA: TGTGCCAGCAGCTTAGGAATAGCCCAAGAGACCCAGTACTTC. V usage is TRBV11-3 and J usage is TRBJ2-5; D ambiguous. Germline V gene lookup returns CDR1 SGHNT and CDR2 YENEEA. V gave up 1 base and J gave up 1 base, with 7 bases separating them. The CDR3 has 14 amino acids.